What follows are 9 T cell receptor beta chains derived from one specimen sequenced in a study of PD-L1 blockade in urothelial cancer. Assay used: immunoSEQ multiplex PCR; TCRdb lists only in-frame clones, some missing. The repertoire holds roughly 130,000 clones, with 65% to 85% as singletons. The sample's time point: pretreatment peripheral blood. The sequenced sample was PBMCs, obtained around atezolizumab (anti-PD-L1) treatment. Receptors originate from a man aged 50-59 years with urothelial cancer.

The V call is TRBV29-1, the J call TRBJ2-7, with a possible D match to TRBD2 (6 bases). The V end lost 1 base, the J end lost 3 bases, and 19 bases lay between the germline ends. Germline V gene sequence: CDR1 SQVTM, CDR2 ANQGSEA. The CDR3 loop spans 16 amino acids. CDR3 loop: CSVEAGNGGGYYEQYF. CDR3 nucleotide sequence: TGCAGCGTTGAAGCTGGGAATGGCGGAGGGTACTACGAGCAGTACTTC.

V usage is TRBV7-9 and J usage is TRBJ2-7; no clear D gene. CDR3 size: 11 residues. The V and J ends lost 7 bases and 1 base respectively, with 5 bases between them. Germline CDR1 SEHNR, CDR2 FQNEAQ (reference sequence). The CDR3 sequence: CASTPSYEQYF. The CDR3 DNA reads TGTGCCAGCACCCCATCCTACGAGCAGTACTTC.

This clone has only a few counts. The chain links TRBV25-1 to TRBJ1-2; D is unclear. The germline V gene encodes CDR1 MGHDK and CDR2 SYGVNS. Trimming stripped 1 base from V and 8 bases from J, with 11 bases between. The CDR3 spans 13 residues. The CDR3 sequence is CASSEWERGGYTF. In nucleotides, the CDR3 is TGTGCCAGCAGTGAATGGGAGAGAGGCGGCTACACCTTC.

This sequence joins TRBV18 and TRBJ2-3; possibly TRBD1 for D (6 bases). CDR1 KGHSH and CDR2 LQKENI come from the germline V gene. This CDR3 spans 15 amino acids. V was clipped by 0 bases and J by 5 bases, with 12 bases between them. For the CDR3, the DNA is TGTGCCAGCTCACCACCCGGACAGTCAAAAGATACGCAGTATTTT. Residues: CASSPPGQSKDTQYF.

V gene TRBV5-1 combines with J gene TRBJ2-5; unclear D gene. Trimming left V 0 bases short and J 1 base short, with 7 bases between. This CDR3 spans 14 amino acids. Germline values: CDR1 SGHRS, CDR2 YFSETQ. CDR3 sequence: CASSLGQAQETQYF. CDR3 coding DNA: TGCGCCAGCAGCTTGGGACAAGCCCAAGAGACCCAGTACTTC.

The chain couples TRBV9 to TRBJ2-1, with TRBD2 matching over 7 bases. The junction had 6 bases not matched to a gene; V was cut back by 0 bases and J by 3 bases. The CDR3 is 16 residues long. Germline CDR1 SGDLS, CDR2 YYNGEE. CDR3 in DNA: TGTGCCAGCAGCGTAGGGGGAGGGGAGTACTACAATGAGCAGTTCTTC. As protein: CASSVGGGEYYNEQFF.

This chain links TRBV5-1 with TRBJ1-4; D is possibly TRBD1 (6 bases). This CDR3 is built from 16 residues. V lost 3 bases and J 1 base, leaving 13 bases between the germline ends. Germline V gene lookup returns CDR1 SGHRS and CDR2 YFSETQ. The chain's CDR3 is CASSSDSFGTNEKLFF. The CDR3 nucleotides are TGCGCCAGCAGCTCGGACAGTTTTGGAACTAATGAAAAACTGTTTTTT.

CDR3 in DNA: TGTGCCAGCAGTGTAGGACAGGCCTATGGCTACACCTTC. Its translation is CASSVGQAYGYTF. The rearrangement uses TRBV6-5 and TRBJ1-2; 7 nucleotides line up with TRBD1. V lost 5 bases, J lost 4 bases, and 4 bases stayed unmatched. Germline-derived CDR1 and CDR2 are MNHEY and SVGAGI. This CDR3 spans 13 amino acids.

The chain has TRBV7-3 and TRBJ2-3; 9 nucleotides align to TRBD2. The CDR3 extends over 17 amino acids. Germline CDR1 SGHTA, CDR2 FQGTGA. V was clipped by 1 base and J by 0 bases; unmatched bases: 5. The CDR3 loop is CASSLKRLAGSTDTQYF. CDR3 DNA: TGTGCCAGCAGCTTAAAACGCCTAGCGGGAAGCACAGATACGCAGTATTTT.